This T cell receptor beta chain was profiled in a study of blood T cell repertoires in COVID-19. Background on the study: COVID-19 samples collected from the United States, Italy and Spain covered acute and convalescent phases. T cells, B-cell-depleted T cells, or PBMCs supplied cDNA or gDNA.

Original methodology: Amplified reference gene primers provided the basis for estimating nucleated cell counts. Clones were read by immunoSEQ multiplex PCR, and TCRdb kept only the in-frame ones, dropping some. Clone size and the V and J calls come from that table; the DNA yielded D and trimming. The repertoire holds 200,000 to 300,000 clones, with around 90% as singletons. This receptor was taken from a man aged 55 to 69 who had recovered from COVID-19. Sequences were obtained from peripheral blood.

As DNA, the CDR3 is TGTGCCAGTAGTCCTCTAGCCGCAGATACGCAGTATTTT. It translates to CASSPLAADTQYF. The chain recombines TRBV19 with TRBJ2-3; maybe TRBD2 (5 bases). Trimming pared 5 bases from V and 4 bases from J, leaving 10 bases between. This CDR3 is built from 13 residues. Germline loops: CDR1 LNHDA, CDR2 SQIVND (reference sequence).